This section outlines one TCR beta chain sequence together with its context. Antigen: not known. These data belong to a study of cytomegalovirus exposure and HLA in healthy donors. Study-wide points: Cytomegalovirus association was listed for around 180 TCR beta chains.

With 60 Vbeta and 13 Jbeta primers, the PCR was carried out. Sequencing was performed with immunoSEQ multiplex PCR; in TCRdb, only in-frame clones are kept and a portion is missing. This table has 75,000 to 100,000 clones, 69% appearing once. V lost 5 bases, J lost 2 bases, and 27 bases lay in between. This CDR3 region has 19 residues. Germline CDR1 and CDR2: MDHEN and SYDVKM. This clonotype originated in a female donor in good health and CMV-seronegative. Sequencing was carried out using PBMCs. This chain joins TRBV28 and TRBJ2-5, with a weak D call TRBD2 (5 bases). CDR3 residues: CASSRGLASPRFGQETQYF. The CDR3 DNA sequence: TGTGCCAGCAGTCGGGGTTTGGCTAGCCCTCGCTTTGGGCAAGAGACCCAGTACTTC.